This TCR beta chain is from a study of T cell responses to AZD1222 COVID-19 vaccine. Overall study findings and caveats: Clonal diversity was possibly underestimated, and the donors were mostly white British, with more females. Only a handful of AZD1222 recipients tested seropositive at baseline.

Germline V gene sequence: CDR1 MGHRA, CDR2 YSYEKL. The germline V and J ends were trimmed by 1 base and 8 bases, with 11 bases remaining between them. CDR3 length equals 13 residues. Method: immunoSEQ multiplex PCR; TCRdb's copy keeps in-frame clones and lacks some. The sample has about 150,000 clones, about 88% seen once. Details on this clone: Its antigen is unidentified.

The sample in question was peripheral blood, obtained on day 0 of AZD1222 vaccination. The chain recombines TRBV4-1 with TRBJ1-2; possibly TRBD1 for D (5 bases). The receptor was isolated from an adult in good health. The CDR3 nucleotides are TGCGCCAGCAGCCAAGTAAGGGGACGGGGCTACACCTTC. It encodes CASSQVRGRGYTF.